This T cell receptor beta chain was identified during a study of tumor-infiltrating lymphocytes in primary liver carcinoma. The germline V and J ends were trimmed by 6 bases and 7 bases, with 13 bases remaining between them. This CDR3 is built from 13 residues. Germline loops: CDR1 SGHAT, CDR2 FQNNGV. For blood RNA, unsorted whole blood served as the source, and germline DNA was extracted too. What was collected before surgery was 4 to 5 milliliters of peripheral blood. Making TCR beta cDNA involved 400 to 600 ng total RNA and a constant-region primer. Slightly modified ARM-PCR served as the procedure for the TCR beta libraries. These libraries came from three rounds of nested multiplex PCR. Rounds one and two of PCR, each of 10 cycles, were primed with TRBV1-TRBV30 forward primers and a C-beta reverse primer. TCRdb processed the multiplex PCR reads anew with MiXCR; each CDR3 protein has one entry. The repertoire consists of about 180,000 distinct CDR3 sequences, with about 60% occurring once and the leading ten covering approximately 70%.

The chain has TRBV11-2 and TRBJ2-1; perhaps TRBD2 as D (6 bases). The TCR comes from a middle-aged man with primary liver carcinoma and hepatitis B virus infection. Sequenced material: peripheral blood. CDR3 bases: TGTGCCAGCAGTGAGGGGCGGGAAAATGAGCAGTTCTTC. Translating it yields CASSEGRENEQFF.